This record covers a single TCR beta chain. These data originate in a study of blood T cell repertoires in COVID-19. Study details: Acute and convalescent COVID-19 specimens originated in the United States, Italy and Spain. From T cells, B-cell-depleted T cells, or PBMCs came the material, which was cDNA or gDNA.

Allocation to cohorts depended on clinical history reported by the participants. Authors' data handling: Using reference gene primer amplification, nucleated cell counts were estimated. The repertoire was sequenced with immunoSEQ multiplex PCR; TCRdb's copy has only in-frame clones and lacks some. V and J calls and clone size are copied from that table; D and trimming were computed from the DNA. The sample contains around 420,000 clones, approximately 86% of which appear only once. The CDR3 loop spans 15 amino acids. Germline lookup yields CDR1 SEHNR and CDR2 FQNEAQ (reference sequence). V was pared by 5 bases and J by 7 bases, with 11 bases of the junction left unmatched.

Material: PBMCs or T cells enriched from blood (not recorded which). The clonotype originates from a woman in her 40s with acute COVID-19. The rearrangement uses TRBV7-9 and TRBJ2-7, with 10 bases that match TRBD1. The CDR3 DNA sequence: TGTGCCAGCAGCCACGGACAGGGGGGACCTGGGGAGCAGTACTTC. This encodes CASSHGQGGPGEQYF.